Each of the 25 T cell receptor beta chains below was sequenced from the same sample in a study of OX40 agonist ivuxolimab in advanced cancers. Sequencing used immunoSEQ multiplex PCR; TCRdb keeps in-frame clones, though not all of them. In the table there are 45,000 to 70,000 clones, around nine tenths of which are singletons. The starting material was CD4+ or CD8+ T cells sorted from blood, obtained in a trial of the OX40 agonist ivuxolimab. The receptors here all came from an adult with an advanced solid tumor such as melanoma, head and neck, liver or kidney cancer.

The V and J genes are TRBV28 and TRBJ2-3; D might be TRBD1 (6 bases). CDR1 is MDHEN, CDR2 SYDVKM, per germline. The CDR3 totals 15 residues. V dropped 3 bases and J dropped 0 bases, with 10 bases sitting between them. The CDR3 sequence: CASSLGTPSTDTQYF. CDR3 bases: TGTGCCAGCAGTTTGGGGACACCAAGCACAGATACGCAGTATTTT.

The chain combines TRBV6-1 with TRBJ2-5; the D is unclear. The CDR3 is 11 residues long. V was pared by 5 bases and J by 1 base, with 2 bases between. Germline V gene sequence: CDR1 MNHNS, CDR2 SASEGT. CDR3 protein: CASSLQETQYF. As DNA, the CDR3 is TGTGCCAGCAGTCTCCAAGAGACCCAGTACTTC.

V gene TRBV4-2 combines with J gene TRBJ2-4, with 8 bases lining up with TRBD2. CDR1 is LGHNA and CDR2 is YNFKEQ in the germline V gene. V gave up 1 base and J gave up 1 base; unmatched junction bases: 3. This CDR3 contains 16 residues. The CDR3 DNA reads as TGTGCCAGCAGCCAAGCCGCTAGCGGGGCCAAAAACATTCAGTACTTC. Protein product: CASSQAASGAKNIQYF.

V is TRBV28 and J is TRBJ2-5; weak D call: TRBD1 (5 bases). CDR3 size: 12 residues. Trimming pared 5 bases from V and 2 bases from J, leaving 6 bases between. Per the germline V gene, CDR1 is MDHEN and CDR2 is SYDVKM. Here the CDR3 reads CASSRQQETQYF. The CDR3 DNA sequence: TGTGCCAGCAGTCGACAGCAAGAGACCCAGTACTTC.

In regard to this clone: A read error may account for a junction end that differs from germline. This rearrangement joins TRBV7-7 to TRBJ2-5; TRBD2 aligns across 11 bases. Germline loops: CDR1 SSHAT, CDR2 FNYEAQ (reference sequence). The CDR3 is 15 residues long. The CDR3 sequence: CASSIGLAGLETQYF. In nucleotides, the CDR3 is TGTGCTAGCAGCATAGGACTAGCGGGCTTGGAGACCCAGTACTTC.

This clone was counted a single time. This rearrangement joins TRBV30 to TRBJ2-3; D not resolved. The CDR3 runs to 13 residues. With 2 bases removed from V and 6 bases from J, the gap between germline ends came to 12 bases. CDR1 GTSNPN and CDR2 SVGIG come from the germline V gene (reference sequence). CDR3 nucleotides: TGTGCCTGGAGTCCTGGGTTATCGGATACGCAGTATTTT. The encoded protein is CAWSPGLSDTQYF.

In DNA, the CDR3 is TGTGCCAGCAGCTTAGGTAGCAGGGGGCGGTCGGGGACTGAAGCTTTCTTT. Residues: CASSLGSRGRSGTEAFF. This chain joins TRBV11-2 and TRBJ1-1; the match to TRBD1 covers 8 bases. The germline V gene has CDR1 SGHAT and CDR2 FQNNGV. The CDR3 loop spans 17 amino acids. The J segment lost 5 bases and the V segment lost 1 base, leaving 12 bases of the junction unmatched.

The V gene is TRBV12-5, the J gene TRBJ1-3; possible D gene TRBD1, 5 bases. The V gene lost 4 bases and the J gene lost 5 bases, with 9 bases spanning the gap. Germline CDR1 LGHNT, CDR2 FRNRAP. The CDR3 extends over 13 amino acids. The DNA for the CDR3 is TGTGCTAGTGGTTCGGACACTCGAAACACCATATATTTT. Translating it yields CASGSDTRNTIYF.

V is TRBV27 and J is TRBJ2-7; 14 bases fit TRBD2. This CDR3 is 18 amino acids long. The germline V gene has CDR1 MNHEY and CDR2 SMNVEV (reference sequence). The junction had 11 bases not matched to a gene; V was cut back by 4 bases and J by 3 bases. The CDR3: CASSYQGLAGGKVYEQYF. CDR3 in DNA: TGTGCCAGCAGTTACCAAGGACTAGCGGGAGGAAAGGTCTACGAGCAGTACTTC.

The chain carries TRBV19 and TRBJ2-5, with 10 positions matching TRBD2. The length of the CDR3 is 17 residues. With V trimmed by 4 bases and J by 5 bases, 13 bases remained unmatched. The germline V gene has CDR1 LNHDA and CDR2 SQIVND (reference sequence). The CDR3 region is CASSRSPWTSGQETQYF. CDR3 bases: TGTGCCAGTAGTAGATCCCCCTGGACTAGCGGCCAGGAGACCCAGTACTTC.

Within the sample, this clone is medium-sized (0.01 to 0.1%). J is TRBJ2-3 and V is TRBV19, with D possibly TRBD1 on 6 matching bases. V shed 6 bases and J shed 5 bases, with 9 bases lying between them. The germline gives CDR1 LNHDA, CDR2 SQIVND (reference sequence). The length of the CDR3 is 12 residues. DNA for the CDR3: TGTGCCAGTAGCCTAGGGGGAGATACGCAGTATTTT. It codes for CASSLGGDTQYF.

The V call is TRBV5-1, the J call TRBJ2-7, with unresolved D. V was pared by 2 bases and J by 2 bases, with 8 bases between. The CDR3 sequence is 13 residues long. The germline gives CDR1 SGHRS, CDR2 YFSETQ. CDR3: CASSFTRPYEQYF. CDR3 nucleotides: TGCGCCAGCAGCTTTACCCGTCCCTACGAGCAGTACTTC.

The chain couples TRBV5-4 to TRBJ2-1, with D perhaps matching TRBD1 (6 bases). The CDR3 contains 16 residues. From germline, CDR1 is SGHNT and CDR2 YYREEE (reference sequence). V lost 7 bases and J 5 bases, leaving 22 bases between the germline ends. The CDR3 spells CASSNVGRGRDNEQFF. As DNA, the CDR3 is TGTGCCAGCTCGAATGTGGGCAGGGGACGGGACAATGAGCAGTTCTTC.

The rearrangement links TRBV2 to TRBJ1-5; 7 nucleotides agree with TRBD1. CDR1 is SNHLY and CDR2 is FYNNEI in the germline V gene. V was clipped by 0 bases and J by 0 bases; unmatched bases: 5. The CDR3 extends over 17 amino acids. This CDR3 is CASSEALQGVSNQPQHF. The CDR3 bases are TGTGCCAGCAGTGAAGCGCTTCAGGGGGTTAGCAATCAGCCCCAGCATTTT.

The chain recombines TRBV19 with TRBJ2-1, with D possibly being TRBD2 (6 bases). CDR1 is LNHDA, CDR2 SQIVND, per germline (reference sequence). The CDR3 has 15 amino acids. V lost 5 bases, J lost 4 bases, and 15 bases lay in between. CDR3 sequence (DNA): TGTGCCAGTAGTGCCACCAGCGGGCGTTACAATGAGCAGTTCTTC. Amino acid sequence: CASSATSGRYNEQFF.

The chain combines TRBV6-1 with TRBJ1-1, with 8 bases matching TRBD1. This CDR3 is 16 amino acids long. Germline loops: CDR1 MNHNS, CDR2 SASEGT. Unmatched junction bases numbered 6, after V lost 1 base and J lost 2 bases. This chain's CDR3 is CASSEGGQGINTEAFF. In DNA, the CDR3 is TGTGCCAGCAGTGAAGGCGGACAGGGTATAAACACTGAAGCTTTCTTT.

The rearrangement uses TRBV30 and TRBJ1-2; D call uncertain. Germline V gene data show CDR1 as GTSNPN and CDR2 as SVGIG (reference sequence). This CDR3 has 11 amino acids. The V gene lost 3 bases and the J gene lost 9 bases, with 11 bases spanning the gap. The DNA for the CDR3 is TGTGCCTGGAGCCCGGTCCAGAGCTACACCTTC. Protein: CAWSPVQSYTF.

V and J are TRBV7-8 and TRBJ2-7; D ambiguous. Trimming stripped 5 bases from V and 7 bases from J, with 12 bases between. Germline V gives CDR1 SGHVS, CDR2 FQNEAQ. This CDR3 is built from 12 residues. The CDR3 coding sequence is TGTGCCAGCAGCCTCGACCGAGGAGAGCAGTACTTC. Translation: CASSLDRGEQYF. The complete variable domain, with remaining parts taken from reference TRBV7-8 and TRBJ2-7, reads GAGVSQSPRYKVAKRGQDVALRCDPISGHVSLFWYQQALGQGPEFLTYFQNEAQLDKSGLPSDRFFAERPEGSVSTLKIQRTQQEDSAVYLCASSLDRGEQYFGPGTRLTVT.

The V and J genes are TRBV5-5 and TRBJ2-7; no definite D call. Per the germline V gene, CDR1 is SGHKS and CDR2 is YYEKEE (reference sequence). V shed 4 bases and J shed 4 bases, with 15 bases lying between them. CDR3 length equals 14 residues. As DNA, the CDR3 is TGTGCCAGCAGCCCGGTGGTAGGTAGTTACGAGCAGTACTTC. Translated: CASSPVVGSYEQYF. Together with reference TRBV5-5 and TRBJ2-7, the CDR3 gives the full variable domain: DAGVTQSPTHLIKTRGQQVTLRCSPISGHKSVSWYQQVLGQGPQFIFQYYEKEERGRGNFPDRFSARQFPNYSSELNVNALLLGDSALYLCASSPVVGSYEQYFGPGTRLTVT.

J is TRBJ2-2 and V is TRBV19; maybe TRBD1 (5 bases). CDR1 LNHDA and CDR2 SQIVND come from the germline V gene (reference sequence). Between the trimmed V and J ends, which lost 7 bases and 5 bases, there was a span of 17 bases. This CDR3 region has 15 residues. The CDR3 nucleotides read TGTGCCAGTAAGGTTGGGGCCCTCGTTACCGGGGAGCTGTTTTTT. It translates to CASKVGALVTGELFF.

J is TRBJ2-2 and V is TRBV7-3; 9 bases map to TRBD2. V dropped 3 bases and J dropped 6; count of bases not matched to a gene: 5. The CDR3 is 15 residues long. From germline, CDR1 is SGHTA and CDR2 FQGTGA. As DNA, the CDR3 is TGTGCCAGCAGCTTTAGCGGGAGTTTGTCCGGGGAGCTGTTTTTT. It is translated as CASSFSGSLSGELFF.

V is TRBV5-6 and J is TRBJ2-7; D is undetermined. With 0 bases removed from V and 3 bases from J, the gap between germline ends came to 7 bases. The CDR3 covers 13 residues. Germline CDR1 SGHDT, CDR2 YYEEEE. This CDR3 is CASSLAASYEQYF. In nucleotides, the CDR3 is TGTGCCAGCAGCTTGGCCGCTAGCTACGAGCAGTACTTC.

The rearrangement joins TRBV5-1 to TRBJ2-2; TRBD1 matches 7 bases. Germline V gives CDR1 SGHRS, CDR2 YFSETQ. With 2 bases clipped from V and 4 bases from J, the junction kept 8 bases outside the gene matches. This CDR3 is built from 16 residues. CDR3 nucleotides: TGCGCCAGCAGCTTCGAGCTAACAGGGGCCACCGGGGAGCTGTTTTTT. Translation: CASSFELTGATGELFF.

The V call is TRBV15, the J call TRBJ1-4, with unresolved D. Trimming removed 1 base at V and 4 bases at J, with 7 bases between. CDR1 is LNHNV, CDR2 YYDKDF, per germline (reference sequence). The CDR3 contains 14 residues. The CDR3 is CATSRGQYNEKLFF. CDR3 coding DNA: TGTGCCACCAGCAGAGGCCAGTATAATGAAAAACTGTTTTTT.

The chain employs TRBV29-1 and TRBJ1-1; D might be TRBD1 (6 bases). Trimming took 4 bases from V and 0 from J, leaving 9 bases between them. CDR3 length equals 13 residues. The V gene's germline CDR1 is SQVTM and CDR2 ANQGSEA. The CDR3 bases are TGCAGCGTTGGGGACAACCTGAACACTGAAGCTTTCTTT. Its protein product is CSVGDNLNTEAFF.